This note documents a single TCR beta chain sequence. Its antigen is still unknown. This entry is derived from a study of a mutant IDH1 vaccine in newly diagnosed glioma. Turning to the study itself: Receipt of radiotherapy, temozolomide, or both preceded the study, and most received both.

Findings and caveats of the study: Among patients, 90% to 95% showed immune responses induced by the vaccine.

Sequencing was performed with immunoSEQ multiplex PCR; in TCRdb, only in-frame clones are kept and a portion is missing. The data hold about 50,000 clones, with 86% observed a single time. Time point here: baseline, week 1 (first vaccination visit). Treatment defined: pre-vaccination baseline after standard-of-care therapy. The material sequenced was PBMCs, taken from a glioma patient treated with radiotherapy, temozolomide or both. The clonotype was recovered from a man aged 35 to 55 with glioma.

The CDR3 protein is CASSDARGNYGYTF. The CDR3 DNA sequence: TGTGCCAGCAGTGACGCAAGGGGTAACTATGGCTACACCTTC. The rearrangement links TRBV25-1 to TRBJ1-2; D may be TRBD1 (5 bases). The CDR3 is 14 residues long. The V gene's germline CDR1 is MGHDK and CDR2 SYGVNS. Trimming removed 3 bases from V and 1 base from J, with 9 bases in between.